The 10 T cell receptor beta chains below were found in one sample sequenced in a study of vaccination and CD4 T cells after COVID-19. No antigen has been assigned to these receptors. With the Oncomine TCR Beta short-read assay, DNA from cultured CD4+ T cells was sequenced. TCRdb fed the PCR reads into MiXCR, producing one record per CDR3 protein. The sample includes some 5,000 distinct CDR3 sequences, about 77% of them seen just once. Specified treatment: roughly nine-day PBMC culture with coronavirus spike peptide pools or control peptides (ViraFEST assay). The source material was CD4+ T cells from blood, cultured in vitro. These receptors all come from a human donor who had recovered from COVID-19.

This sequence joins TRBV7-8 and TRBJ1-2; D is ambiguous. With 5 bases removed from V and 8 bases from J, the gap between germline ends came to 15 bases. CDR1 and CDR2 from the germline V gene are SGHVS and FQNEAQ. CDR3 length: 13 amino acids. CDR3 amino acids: CASSEGSYDGYTF. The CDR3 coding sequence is TGTGCCAGCAGCGAAGGGTCCTACGACGGCTACACCTTC.

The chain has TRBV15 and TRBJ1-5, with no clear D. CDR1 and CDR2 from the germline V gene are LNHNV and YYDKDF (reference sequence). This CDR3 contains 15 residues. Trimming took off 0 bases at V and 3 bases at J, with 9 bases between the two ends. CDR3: CATSRDLRNNQPQHF. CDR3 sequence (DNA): TGTGCCACCAGCAGAGATCTCAGGAACAATCAGCCCCAGCATTTT.

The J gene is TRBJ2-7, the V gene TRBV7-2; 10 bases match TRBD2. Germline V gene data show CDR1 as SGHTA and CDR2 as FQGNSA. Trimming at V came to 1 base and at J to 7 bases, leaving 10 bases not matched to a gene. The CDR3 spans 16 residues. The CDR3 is CASSLGRLAGVREQYF. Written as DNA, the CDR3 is TGTGCCAGCAGCTTAGGACGGCTAGCGGGAGTAAGAGAGCAGTACTTC.

The chain's CDR3 is CASSSRLAFHEQFF. The CDR3 DNA is TGTGCCAGCAGCTCACGACTAGCTTTCCATGAGCAGTTCTTC. V and J are TRBV7-9 and TRBJ2-1; 7 nucleotides align to TRBD2. Germline lookup yields CDR1 SEHNR and CDR2 FQNEAQ (reference sequence). CDR3 length: 14 amino acids. V shed 4 bases, J shed 8 bases, and the junction held 8 bases outside the gene matches.

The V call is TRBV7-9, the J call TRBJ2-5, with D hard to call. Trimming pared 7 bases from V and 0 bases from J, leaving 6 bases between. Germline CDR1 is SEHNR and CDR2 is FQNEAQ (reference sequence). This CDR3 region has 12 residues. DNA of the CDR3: TGTGCCAGCACGTGGTACCAAGAGACCCAGTACTTC. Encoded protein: CASTWYQETQYF.

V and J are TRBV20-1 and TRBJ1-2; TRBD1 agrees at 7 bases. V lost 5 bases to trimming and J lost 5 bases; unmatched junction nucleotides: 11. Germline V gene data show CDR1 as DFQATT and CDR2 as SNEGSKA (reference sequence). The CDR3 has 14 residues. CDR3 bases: TGCAGTGCTGACCAGGACAGGCCACCGTATGGCTACACCTTC. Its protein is CSADQDRPPYGYTF.

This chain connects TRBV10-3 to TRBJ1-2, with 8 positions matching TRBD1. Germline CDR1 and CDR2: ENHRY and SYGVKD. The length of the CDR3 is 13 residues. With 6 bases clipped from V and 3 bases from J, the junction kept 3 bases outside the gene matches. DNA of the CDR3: TGTGCCATCAGAGGACAGGGTTACTATGGCTACACCTTC. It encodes CAIRGQGYYGYTF.

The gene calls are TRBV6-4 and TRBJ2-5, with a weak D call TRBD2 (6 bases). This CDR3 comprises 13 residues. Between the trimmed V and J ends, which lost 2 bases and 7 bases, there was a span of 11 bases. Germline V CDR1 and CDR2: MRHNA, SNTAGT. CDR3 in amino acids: CASSDDSRGTQYF. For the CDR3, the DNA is TGTGCCAGCAGTGACGATTCGCGGGGGACCCAGTACTTC.

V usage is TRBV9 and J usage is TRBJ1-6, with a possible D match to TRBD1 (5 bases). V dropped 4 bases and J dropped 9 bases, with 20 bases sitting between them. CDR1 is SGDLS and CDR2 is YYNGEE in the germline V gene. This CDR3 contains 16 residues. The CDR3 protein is CASSSRGNPRGSPLHF. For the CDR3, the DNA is TGTGCCAGCAGCTCCCGGGGGAACCCGCGGGGTTCACCCCTCCACTTT.

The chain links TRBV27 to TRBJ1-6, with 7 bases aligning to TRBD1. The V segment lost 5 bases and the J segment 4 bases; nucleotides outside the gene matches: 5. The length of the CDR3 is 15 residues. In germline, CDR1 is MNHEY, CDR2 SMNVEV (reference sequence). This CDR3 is CASSPGQAYNSPLHF. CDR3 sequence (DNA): TGTGCCAGCAGTCCTGGACAGGCGTATAATTCACCCCTCCACTTT.